A single sample is the source of the 6 T cell receptor beta chains below, sequenced in a study of blood T cell repertoires in COVID-19. The table came from immunoSEQ multiplex PCR; TCRdb's copy has only in-frame clones and leaves some out. The data hold some 150,000 clones, with 85% to 90% observed a single time. Sequencing used peripheral blood. The source of these receptors is a man in his fifties or sixties with active COVID-19.

This clone was seen once. This chain connects TRBV19 to TRBJ1-5; 11 bases match TRBD1. The germline CDR1 and CDR2 sequences are LNHDA and SQIVND (reference sequence). V gave up 7 bases and J gave up 7 bases; unmatched junction bases: 3. The CDR3 sequence is 13 residues long. The CDR3 loop is CASTGQGDQPQHF. The CDR3, as DNA: TGTGCCAGTACGGGACAGGGGGACCAGCCCCAGCATTTT.

The rearrangement joins TRBV30 to TRBJ1-1; TRBD1 matches 7 bases. CDR1 and CDR2 from the germline V gene are GTSNPN and SVGIG (reference sequence). V lost 0 bases to trimming and J lost 2 bases; unmatched junction nucleotides: 6. CDR3 size: 15 residues. CDR3 nucleotides: TGTGCCTGGAGTGTGGGGCAGGGGGAAAACACTGAAGCTTTCTTT. This sequence encodes CAWSVGQGENTEAFF.

The V and J genes are TRBV3-1 (or the pseudogene TRBV3-2) and TRBJ1-1; 7 bases map to TRBD1. The germline CDR1 and CDR2 sequences are LGHDT and YNNKEL (reference sequence). The length of the CDR3 is 16 residues. After removal of 4 bases from V and 0 bases from J, the junction contained 8 bases not matched to a gene. CDR3 coding DNA: TGTGCCAGCAGCCCAATCGCCGGGACAGTGAACACTGAAGCTTTCTTT. This codes for CASSPIAGTVNTEAFF.

This chain uses TRBV19 with TRBJ1-1; tentatively, D is TRBD1 (5 bases). Trimming pared 7 bases from V and 1 base from J, leaving 19 bases between. The germline CDR1 and CDR2 sequences are LNHDA and SQIVND (reference sequence). This CDR3 spans 16 amino acids. The DNA of the CDR3 is TGTGCCAGTACCGCCCCCCCCGGGGGGAGGAACACTGAAGCTTTCTTT. This translates into CASTAPPGGRNTEAFF.

The genes are TRBV5-1 and TRBJ2-3; a possible D gene is TRBD2 (5 bases). The CDR3 runs to 14 residues. Germline loops: CDR1 SGHRS, CDR2 YFSETQ. The germline V and J ends were trimmed by 0 bases and 3 bases, with 8 bases remaining between them. CDR3 DNA sequence: TGCGCCAGCAGCTTGGAACCGGGAACAGATACGCAGTATTTT. The encoded protein is CASSLEPGTDTQYF.

The chain couples TRBV4-1 to TRBJ2-3; the match to TRBD2 covers 7 bases. V shed 1 base and J 4 bases; nucleotides not matched to a gene: 8. The CDR3 spans 16 residues. Per the germline V gene, CDR1 is MGHRA and CDR2 is YSYEKL. The CDR3 region is CASSQVGLVGSDTQYF. DNA for the CDR3: TGCGCCAGCAGCCAAGTCGGACTAGTGGGTTCAGATACGCAGTATTTT.